This passage covers 11 T cell receptor beta chains from one sample sequenced in a study of OX40 agonist ivuxolimab in advanced cancers. TCRdb's copy holds only in-frame clones and misses some; the assay was immunoSEQ multiplex PCR. The sample carries roughly 75,000 clones, roughly 92% recorded once. The material sequenced was CD4+ or CD8+ T cells sorted from blood, taken in a trial of the OX40 agonist ivuxolimab. These receptors came from an adult with an advanced solid tumor such as melanoma, head and neck, liver or kidney cancer.

The chain uses TRBV4-1 and TRBJ2-1, with 9 bases lining up with TRBD2. The germline V gene encodes CDR1 MGHRA and CDR2 YSYEKL. The CDR3 loop spans 15 amino acids. The V segment lost 2 bases and the J segment 9 bases; nucleotides outside the gene matches: 8. Here the CDR3 reads CASSQLAGVRVEQFF. CDR3 bases: TGCGCCAGCAGCCAATTAGCGGGAGTAAGGGTTGAGCAGTTCTTC.

The chain joins TRBV5-6 to TRBJ1-2; D is unresolved. Germline assignment: CDR1 SGHDT and CDR2 YYEEEE. The V and J ends lost 4 bases and 0 bases respectively, with 7 bases between them. This CDR3 is 13 amino acids long. The CDR3 nucleotides are TGTGCCAGCAGCGGCGGCCCTAACTATGGCTACACCTTC. It is translated as CASSGGPNYGYTF.

The genes are TRBV15 and TRBJ2-7; TRBD1 matches 8 bases. J lost 6 bases, V lost 3 bases, and 4 bases had no gene match. CDR1 is LNHNV, CDR2 YYDKDF, per germline (reference sequence). The CDR3 sequence is 13 residues long. The CDR3 loop is CATSRGDRGEQYF. CDR3 nucleotide sequence: TGTGCCACCAGCAGGGGAGACAGGGGCGAGCAGTACTTC.

This clone appeared a single time. The chain has TRBV7-8 and TRBJ2-1, with TRBD2 matching 8 bases. Germline-derived CDR1 and CDR2 are SGHVS and FQNEAQ. V lost 6 bases and J lost 0; bases outside the gene matches: 4. This CDR3 is built from 15 residues. CDR3 sequence (DNA): TGTGCCAGCAGTCCGAGCGGGAGCTCCTACAATGAGCAGTTCTTC. It encodes CASSPSGSSYNEQFF.

The rearrangement joins TRBV19 to TRBJ1-6, with D possibly TRBD1 on 5 matching bases. V was trimmed by 5 bases and J by 15 bases, leaving 14 bases between them. The V gene's germline CDR1 is LNHDA and CDR2 SQIVND (reference sequence). The CDR3 is made up of 12 amino acids. Here the CDR3 DNA reads TGTGCCAGTAGTGTTCCGGGACGTCACCTCCACTTT. This sequence encodes CASSVPGRHLHF.

The chain joins TRBV7-8 to TRBJ2-7; no reliable D call. V was clipped by 5 bases and J by 7 bases, with 12 bases between them. Germline-derived CDR1 and CDR2 are SGHVS and FQNEAQ. CDR3 size: 12 residues. Here the CDR3 reads CASSETSWEQYF. Written as DNA, the CDR3 is TGTGCCAGCAGCGAGACCTCGTGGGAGCAGTACTTC.

J is TRBJ1-2 and V is TRBV28; D gene uncertain. V lost 2 bases and J 4 bases, leaving 8 bases between the germline ends. The CDR3 is made up of 13 amino acids. In germline, CDR1 is MDHEN, CDR2 SYDVKM. CDR3 bases: TGTGCCAGCAGTTTAGCCCTGAGCTATGGCTACACCTTC. As protein: CASSLALSYGYTF.

This rearrangement joins TRBV7-2 to TRBJ2-7; D perhaps matches TRBD2 (6 bases). The V gene's germline CDR1 is SGHTA and CDR2 FQGNSA. V lost 5 bases, J lost 6 bases, and 23 bases lay in between. The CDR3 runs to 16 residues. CDR3 sequence: CASSLNAQWGVAEQYF. The DNA for the CDR3 is TGTGCCAGCAGCCTTAATGCCCAATGGGGGGTTGCCGAGCAGTACTTC.

The rearrangement uses TRBV2 and TRBJ2-6, with D possibly called TRBD1 or TRBD2 (5 bases each). V lost 6 bases and J lost 0, with 9 bases in between. Germline CDR1 is SNHLY and CDR2 is FYNNEI. The CDR3 runs to 15 residues. DNA for the CDR3: TGTGCCAGCAGCGGGACGGCCTCTGGGGCCAACGTCCTGACTTTC. Its translation is CASSGTASGANVLTF.

The chain is built from TRBV7-3 and TRBJ2-1, with a possible D match to TRBD1 (6 bases). This CDR3 spans 16 amino acids. CDR1 is SGHTA, CDR2 FQGTGA, per germline. Trimming cost V 3 bases and J 2 bases, with 14 bases left between them. Here the CDR3 DNA reads TGTGCCAGCAGCTTCTCAGGGACACAAGCCTACAATGAGCAGTTCTTC. Its protein is CASSFSGTQAYNEQFF.

The chain employs TRBV7-9 and TRBJ1-2, with a tentative D call TRBD1 (6 bases). The CDR3 is made up of 15 amino acids. Germline V gives CDR1 SEHNR, CDR2 FQNEAQ (reference sequence). V lost 5 bases and J 0 bases, leaving 13 bases between the germline ends. CDR3 sequence reads: CASSPPDRANYGYTF. The DNA for the CDR3 is TGTGCCAGCAGCCCCCCGGACAGAGCTAACTATGGCTACACCTTC.